Below are 26 T cell receptor beta chains sequenced from a single sample in a study of immunodeficiency. Using immunoSEQ multiplex PCR, the repertoire was profiled, and TCRdb retains in-frame clones only, with some absent. The sample includes approximately 3,500 clones, 70% to 90% of them seen just once. Source material: CD8+ T cells from blood. These receptors originate from a human donor in good health.

This clone turned up a few times. The gene calls are TRBV5-6 and TRBJ2-5, with no clear D. The V and J ends lost 1 base and 5 bases respectively, with 18 bases between them. The germline CDR1 and CDR2 sequences are SGHDT and YYEEEE. CDR3 size: 16 residues. CDR3 nucleotides: TGTGCCAGCAGCTTGCTCGGATGGGCCCTCTCGGAGACCCAGTACTTC. Protein: CASSLLGWALSETQYF.

The gene calls are TRBV6-7 and TRBJ2-2; D might be TRBD1 (5 bases). TRBV6-7 is known as an ORF, though its function is uncertain. The length of the CDR3 is 14 residues. The V and J ends lost 10 bases and 4 bases respectively, with 16 bases between them. This CDR3 is CANNYTGCTGELFF. As DNA, the CDR3 is TGTGCCAACAATTATACAGGATGCACCGGGGAGCTGTTTTTT.

J is TRBJ1-6 and V is TRBV27; tentative D call: TRBD1 (5 bases). This CDR3 is 15 amino acids long. Deletions cut 6 bases from V and 5 bases from J, with 14 bases between. CDR1 and CDR2 from the germline V gene are MNHEY and SMNVEV (reference sequence). CDR3 in DNA: TGTGCCAGCAGGCAAGACGGGGGTAATAATTCACCCCTCCACTTT. Translating it yields CASRQDGGNNSPLHF.

This clone has only one observation. This chain joins TRBV6-4 and TRBJ2-1; D may correspond to TRBD1 or TRBD2 (5 bases each). The germline CDR1 and CDR2 sequences are MRHNA and SNTAGT. V gave up 2 bases and J gave up 8 bases, with 13 bases separating them. The CDR3 has 14 residues. CDR3 in amino acids: CASSDRGGSDEQFF. In nucleotides, the CDR3 is TGTGCCAGCAGTGACAGGGGTGGTAGCGATGAGCAGTTCTTC.

V usage is TRBV7-9 and J usage is TRBJ2-5; maybe TRBD2 (5 bases). V was cut by 4 bases and J by 5 bases, with 17 bases left in between. CDR1 is SEHNR and CDR2 is FQNEAQ in the germline V gene (reference sequence). This CDR3 region has 15 residues. As DNA, the CDR3 is TGTGCCAGCAGCTCCCCCCCCCAGCGGCCGGAGACCCAGTACTTC. It translates to CASSSPPQRPETQYF.

The rearrangement uses TRBV27 and TRBJ1-5, with D tentatively TRBD1 (5 bases). Trimming removed 5 bases from V and 6 bases from J, with 17 bases in between. CDR1 is MNHEY and CDR2 is SMNVEV in the germline V gene (reference sequence). The CDR3 sequence is 15 residues long. This CDR3 reads CASSLGAIGGQPQHF. The CDR3 DNA follows: TGTGCCAGCAGTCTGGGAGCAATCGGGGGTCAGCCCCAGCATTTT.

V is TRBV4-1 and J is TRBJ1-2, with no clear D. Germline lookup yields CDR1 MGHRA and CDR2 YSYEKL. V was clipped by 5 bases and J by 8 bases, with 15 bases between them. The CDR3 is 13 amino acids. CDR3 in amino acids: CASSTNAGVGYTF. As DNA, the CDR3 is TGCGCCAGCAGCACCAACGCGGGTGTCGGCTACACCTTC.

This clone was observed once. V is TRBV27 and J is TRBJ2-7; D is uncertain. Germline lookup yields CDR1 MNHEY and CDR2 SMNVEV (reference sequence). The CDR3 has 11 amino acids. V was trimmed by 4 bases and J by 6 bases, leaving 7 bases between them. CDR3 sequence: CASSSGSEQYF. The CDR3 nucleotides read TGTGCCAGCAGTTCGGGTTCCGAGCAGTACTTC.

The rearrangement links TRBV7-3 to TRBJ1-1; D is unresolved. Germline loops: CDR1 SGHTA, CDR2 FQGTGA. Trimming stripped 2 bases from V and 0 bases from J, with 10 bases between. This CDR3 region has 15 residues. The CDR3 DNA sequence: TGTGCCAGCAGCTTAGATAGACCAGTGAACACTGAAGCTTTCTTT. Its protein is CASSLDRPVNTEAFF.

V and J are TRBV7-9 and TRBJ2-1; D is unresolved. The CDR3 has 15 residues. Trimming cost V 2 bases and J 8 bases, with 16 bases left between them. The germline V gene encodes CDR1 SEHNR and CDR2 FQNEAQ (reference sequence). The CDR3 is CASSLYSEREDEQFF. CDR3 coding DNA: TGTGCCAGCAGCTTATACAGTGAGCGCGAGGATGAGCAGTTCTTC. Looking up the rest from reference TRBV7-9 and TRBJ2-1 gives the full variable domain: DTGVSQNPRHKITKRGQNVTFRCDPISEHNRLYWYRQTLGQGPEFLTYFQNEAQLEKSRLLSDRFSAERPKGSFSTLEIQRTEQGDSAMYLCASSLYSEREDEQFFGPGTRLTVL.

The chain combines TRBV7-9 with TRBJ2-3, with TRBD1 identical over 9 bases. CDR1 is SEHNR, CDR2 FQNEAQ, per germline (reference sequence). The ends lost 5 bases at V and 3 bases at J; junction bases unmatched: 9. CDR3 length: 16 residues. The CDR3 nucleotides are TGTGCCAGCAGCACTGGGGACAGGGTGGGAACAGATACGCAGTATTTT. The encoded protein is CASSTGDRVGTDTQYF.

CDR3 sequence reads: CASSSWGTGRVYGYTF. CDR3 DNA sequence: TGTGCCAGCAGTTCGTGGGGGACAGGGCGGGTCTATGGCTACACCTTC. The V gene is TRBV5-4, the J gene TRBJ1-2, with 9 bases lining up with TRBD1. Germline CDR1 is SGHNT and CDR2 is YYREEE (reference sequence). V lost 5 bases and J lost 4; bases outside the gene matches: 12. This CDR3 is built from 16 residues.

This chain connects TRBV10-2 to TRBJ2-1, with D perhaps given as TRBD1 or TRBD2 (5 bases each). Germline values: CDR1 WSHSY, CDR2 SAAADI. CDR3 length: 15 amino acids. V shed 2 bases and J shed 7 bases, with 15 bases lying between them. In DNA form, the CDR3 reads TGCGCCAGCAGTGAGATGGGGGAGCACGGGAATGAGCAGTTCTTC. Its protein product is CASSEMGEHGNEQFF.

The gene calls are TRBV30 and TRBJ1-6, with D possibly being TRBD1 (5 bases). Germline lookup yields CDR1 GTSNPN and CDR2 SVGIG (reference sequence). Trimming removed 5 bases from V and 8 bases from J, with 16 bases in between. CDR3 length: 14 residues. The CDR3 DNA is TGTGCCTGGGACGGAGGCTTGGGGGATTCACCCCTCCACTTT. Residues: CAWDGGLGDSPLHF.

The chain combines TRBV10-3 with TRBJ2-7, with TRBD2 as a possible D gene (6 bases). The better agreement between TRBJ2-1 and the DNA end casts doubt on the J call. Germline loops: CDR1 ENHRY, CDR2 SYGVKD. The length of the CDR3 is 16 residues. The CDR3, as DNA: TGTGCCATCAGTGAGGGCGGCGGGACCTCCTACAATGAGCAGTTCTTC. Translating gives CAISEGGGTSYNEQFF.

In its sample, this clone was seen once. CDR3 sequence: CASSLEDWETQYF. Here the CDR3 DNA reads TGCGCCAGCAGCTTGGAGGATTGGGAGACCCAGTACTTC. V gene TRBV5-1 combines with J gene TRBJ2-5; no clear D. The CDR3 totals 13 residues. V was pared by 0 bases and J by 5 bases, with 8 bases between. From germline, CDR1 is SGHRS and CDR2 YFSETQ.

V and J are TRBV19 and TRBJ1-5; tentatively, D is TRBD1 (5 bases). Trimming stripped 3 bases from V and 4 bases from J, with 19 bases between. The CDR3 extends over 17 amino acids. CDR1 is LNHDA and CDR2 is SQIVND in the germline V gene (reference sequence). As DNA, the CDR3 is TGTGCCAGTAGTATTTTCGCTTCGGGGCCCACAAATCAGCCCCAGCATTTT. This sequence encodes CASSIFASGPTNQPQHF.

The chain uses TRBV19 and TRBJ1-5; D not resolved. Germline loops: CDR1 LNHDA, CDR2 SQIVND (reference sequence). CDR3 length: 13 residues. Trimming left V 3 bases short and J 7 bases short, with 10 bases between. CDR3 region: CASSITMPQPQHF. The CDR3 bases are TGTGCCAGTAGTATCACAATGCCACAGCCCCAGCATTTT.

The V and J genes are TRBV28 and TRBJ2-3, with 9 bases lining up with TRBD2. The V and J ends lost 3 bases and 6 bases, in that order; junction bases with no gene match: 16. The CDR3 runs to 18 residues. Germline V gene data show CDR1 as MDHEN and CDR2 as SYDVKM. In DNA, the CDR3 is TGTGCCAGCAGTTTGAGGTCCTTAGCGGGAGTCGGTTGGGATACGCAGTATTTT. Its translation is CASSLRSLAGVGWDTQYF. Full variable domain (outside the CDR3, taken from reference TRBV28 and TRBJ2-3): DVKVTQSSRYLVKRTGEKVFLECVQDMDHENMFWYRQDPGLGLRLIYFSYDVKMKEKGDIPEGYSVSREKKERFSLILESASTNQTSMYLCASSLRSLAGVGWDTQYFGPGTRLTVL.

The chain joins TRBV4-2 to TRBJ2-3; D unresolved. V lost 1 base and J 4 bases, leaving 6 bases between the germline ends. Germline CDR1 LGHNA, CDR2 YNFKEQ. The CDR3 extends over 13 amino acids. In nucleotides, the CDR3 is TGTGCCAGCAGCCAAGCCTCATCAGATACGCAGTATTTT. It codes for CASSQASSDTQYF.

The chain combines TRBV11-2 with TRBJ1-4; D remains unclear. Germline V lookup: CDR1 SGHAT, CDR2 FQNNGV. This CDR3 spans 12 amino acids. Trimming took 2 bases from V and 8 from J, leaving 6 bases between them. The CDR3 spells CASSLLGEKLFF. In DNA, the CDR3 is TGTGCCAGCAGCTTATTGGGCGAAAAACTGTTTTTT.

This chain connects TRBV6-5 to TRBJ2-7; 9 nucleotides line up with TRBD1. In germline, CDR1 is MNHEY, CDR2 SVGAGI. The CDR3 has 13 residues. V was pared by 7 bases and J by 6 bases, with 7 bases of the junction left unmatched. CDR3 sequence reads: CASNPGQGREQYF. DNA of the CDR3: TGTGCCAGCAACCCCGGACAGGGGCGCGAGCAGTACTTC.

CDR3 sequence reads: CASSAPGELFF. CDR3 in DNA: TGTGCCAGCAGCGCCCCCGGGGAGCTGTTTTTT. The V and J genes are TRBV7-6 and TRBJ2-2; D not certain. This CDR3 is 11 amino acids long. CDR1 SGHVS and CDR2 FNYEAQ come from the germline V gene. The germline V and J ends were trimmed by 5 bases and 6 bases, with 4 bases remaining between them.

The chain uses TRBV20-1 and TRBJ1-1; D not resolved. V was clipped by 6 bases and J by 6 bases, with 8 bases between them. CDR3 size: 10 residues. Per germline, CDR1 DFQATT and CDR2 SNEGSKA (reference sequence). DNA of the CDR3: TGCAGTGCATTCCGGGCTGAAGCTTTCTTT. Protein: CSAFRAEAFF.

This chain connects TRBV13 to TRBJ2-7; D is perhaps TRBD1 or TRBD2 (6 bases each). V was pared by 4 bases and J by 3 bases, with 16 bases between. Germline-derived CDR1 and CDR2 are PRHDT and FYEKMQ (reference sequence). The CDR3 is 15 residues long. In nucleotides, the CDR3 is TGTGCCAGCAGCTCGTCGGGGGCGGGCCTCTACGAGCAGTACTTC. Translating gives CASSSSGAGLYEQYF. Based on the CDR3 plus reference TRBV13 and TRBJ2-7, the full variable domain is AAGVIQSPRHLIKEKRETATLKCYPIPRHDTVYWYQQGPGQDPQFLISFYEKMQSDKGSIPDRFSAQQFSDYHSELNMSSLELGDSALYFCASSSSGAGLYEQYFGPGTRLTVT.

This rearrangement joins TRBV7-2 to TRBJ2-7; TRBD1 aligns across 9 bases. J was trimmed by 3 bases and V by 1 base; bases with no gene match: 4. Germline CDR1 reads SGHTA; CDR2 reads FQGNSA. The CDR3 totals 15 residues. CDR3 amino acids: CASSLGTGADYEQYF. The CDR3 nucleotides are TGTGCCAGCAGCTTAGGGACAGGGGCTGACTACGAGCAGTACTTC.